The TCR beta chain described here comes from a study of identical twins. The length of the CDR3 is 15 residues. The V gene end was trimmed by 2 bases and the J gene end by 4 bases; junction bases not matched to a gene: 3. Germline V CDR1 and CDR2: MNHEY, SMNVEV (reference sequence). TCRdb passed the 5' RACE reads through MiXCR, listing each CDR3 protein once. Of 520,000 or so distinct CDR3 sequences in the sample, approximately 22% were seen once. Another study also made use of these data, one on T cells expressing NK-cell markers. From that second work: Sorted CD3+CD56-NKG2C+, CD3+CD56+NKG2C+ and CD3+CD56+NKG2C- T cells supplied the TCR beta repertoires. The share of CD8+ T cells held by dominant NKG2C+ clonotypes was about 1.0-8% in several donors.

This rearrangement joins TRBV27 to TRBJ2-1; 9 bases are a match to TRBD1. This TCR came from a woman between 18 and 29 years old in good health. The sample was CD4+ T cells sorted from blood. The DNA of the CDR3 is TGTGCCAGCAGTTTACGGACAGGGGCATACAATGAGCAGTTCTTC. Translated: CASSLRTGAYNEQFF.